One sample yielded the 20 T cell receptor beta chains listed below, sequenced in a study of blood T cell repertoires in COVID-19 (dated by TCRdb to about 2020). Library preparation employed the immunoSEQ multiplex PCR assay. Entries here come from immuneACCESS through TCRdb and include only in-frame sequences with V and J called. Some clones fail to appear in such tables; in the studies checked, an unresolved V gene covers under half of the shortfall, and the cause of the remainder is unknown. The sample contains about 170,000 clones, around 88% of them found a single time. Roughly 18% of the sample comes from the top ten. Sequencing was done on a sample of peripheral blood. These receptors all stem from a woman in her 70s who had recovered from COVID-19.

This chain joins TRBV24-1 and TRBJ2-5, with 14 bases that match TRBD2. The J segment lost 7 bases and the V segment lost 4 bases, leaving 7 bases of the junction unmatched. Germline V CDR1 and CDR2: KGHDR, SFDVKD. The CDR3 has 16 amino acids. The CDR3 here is CATSDPGLAGGGTQYF. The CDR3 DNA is TGTGCCACCAGTGACCCCGGACTAGCGGGAGGCGGGACCCAGTACTTC.

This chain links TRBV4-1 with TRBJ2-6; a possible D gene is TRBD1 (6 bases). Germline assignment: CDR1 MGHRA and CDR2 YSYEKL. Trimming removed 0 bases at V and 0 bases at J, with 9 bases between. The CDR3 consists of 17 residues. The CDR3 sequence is CASSQDGQLSGANVLTF. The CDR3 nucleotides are TGCGCCAGCAGCCAAGACGGACAGCTCTCTGGGGCCAACGTCCTGACTTTC.

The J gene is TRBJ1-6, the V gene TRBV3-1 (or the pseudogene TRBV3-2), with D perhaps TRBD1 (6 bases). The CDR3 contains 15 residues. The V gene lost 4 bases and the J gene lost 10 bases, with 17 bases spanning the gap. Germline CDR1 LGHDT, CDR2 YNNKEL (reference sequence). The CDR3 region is CASSRRQGFGSPLHF. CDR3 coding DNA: TGTGCCAGCAGCCGAAGGCAGGGGTTTGGATCACCCCTCCACTTT.

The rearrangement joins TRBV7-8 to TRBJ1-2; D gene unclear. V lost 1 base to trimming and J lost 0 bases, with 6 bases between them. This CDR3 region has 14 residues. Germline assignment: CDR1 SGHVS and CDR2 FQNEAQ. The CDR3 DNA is TGTGCCAGCAGCTTAGGGAGTGCTAACTATGGCTACACCTTC. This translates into CASSLGSANYGYTF.

CDR3 nucleotides: TGTGCCAGCACCGGTGGACAGGCTAATCAGCCCCAGCATTTT. Its protein is CASTGGQANQPQHF. The chain combines TRBV21-1 with TRBJ1-5; TRBD1, as called in the table, went unchecked against the DNA. TRBV21-1 is a documented pseudogene. CDR3 size: 14 residues.

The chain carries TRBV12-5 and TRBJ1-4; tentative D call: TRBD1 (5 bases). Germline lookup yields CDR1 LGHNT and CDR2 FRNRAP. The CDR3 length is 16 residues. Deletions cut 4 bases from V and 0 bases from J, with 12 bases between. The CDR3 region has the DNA TGTGCTAGTGGTTCGCCGACAGATACAACTAATGAAAAACTGTTTTTT. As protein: CASGSPTDTTNEKLFF.

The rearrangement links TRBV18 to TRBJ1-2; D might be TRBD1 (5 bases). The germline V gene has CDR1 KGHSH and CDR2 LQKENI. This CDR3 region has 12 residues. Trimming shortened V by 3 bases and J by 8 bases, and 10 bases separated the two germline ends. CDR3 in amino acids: CASSPVGAGYTF. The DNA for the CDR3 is TGTGCCAGCTCACCTGTTGGGGCCGGCTACACCTTC. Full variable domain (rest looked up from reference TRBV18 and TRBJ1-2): NAGVMQNPRHLVRRRGQEARLRCSPMKGHSHVYWYRQLPEEGLKFMVYLQKENIIDESGMPKERFSAEFPKEGPSILRIQQVVRGDSAAYFCASSPVGAGYTFGSGTRLTVV.

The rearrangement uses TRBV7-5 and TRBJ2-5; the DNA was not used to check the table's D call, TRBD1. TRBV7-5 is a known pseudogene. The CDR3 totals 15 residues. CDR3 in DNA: TGTGCCAGAAGCCCGTCTGCAGGGGGGTGGGAGACCCAGTACTTC. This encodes CARSPSAGGWETQYF.

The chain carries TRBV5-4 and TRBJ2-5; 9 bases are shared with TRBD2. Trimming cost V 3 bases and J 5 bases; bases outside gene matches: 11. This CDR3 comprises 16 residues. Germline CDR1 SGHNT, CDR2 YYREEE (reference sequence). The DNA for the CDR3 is TGTGCCAGCAGCTCCGGGACTAGCCGAGGGGGGGAGACCCAGTACTTC. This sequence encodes CASSSGTSRGGETQYF.

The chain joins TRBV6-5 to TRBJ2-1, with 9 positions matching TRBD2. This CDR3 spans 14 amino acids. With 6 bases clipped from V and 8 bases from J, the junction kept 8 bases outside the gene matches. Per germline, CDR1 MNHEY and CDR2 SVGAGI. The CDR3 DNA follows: TGTGCCAGCAGGGGACGCGGGGGGGCAGATGAGCAGTTCTTC. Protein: CASRGRGGADEQFF.

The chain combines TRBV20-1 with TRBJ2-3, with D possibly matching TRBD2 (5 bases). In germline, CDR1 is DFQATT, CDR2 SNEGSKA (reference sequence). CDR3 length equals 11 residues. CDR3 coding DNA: TGCCGGGTCGGGGATGTGGATACGCAGTATTTT. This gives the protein CRVGDVDTQYF.

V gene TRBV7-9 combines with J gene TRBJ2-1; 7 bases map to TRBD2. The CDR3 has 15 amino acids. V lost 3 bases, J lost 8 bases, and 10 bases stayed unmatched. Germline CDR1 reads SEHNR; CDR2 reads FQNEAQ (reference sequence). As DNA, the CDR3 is TGTGCCAGCAGCTTGGGGGGAGGGCCGGGGCATGAGCAGTTCTTC. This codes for CASSLGGGPGHEQFF.

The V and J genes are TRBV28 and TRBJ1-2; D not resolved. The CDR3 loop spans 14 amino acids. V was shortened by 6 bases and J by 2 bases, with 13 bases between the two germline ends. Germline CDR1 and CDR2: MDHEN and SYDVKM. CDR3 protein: CASSLGTLNYGYTF. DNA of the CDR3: TGTGCCAGCAGCCTTGGTACCCTAAACTATGGCTACACCTTC.

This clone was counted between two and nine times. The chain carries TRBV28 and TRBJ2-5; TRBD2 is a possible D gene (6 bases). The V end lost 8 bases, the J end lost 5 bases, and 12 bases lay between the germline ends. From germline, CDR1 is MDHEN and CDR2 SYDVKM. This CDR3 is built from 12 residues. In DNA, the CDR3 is TGTGCCAGCTCGGGGGATGGGGAGACCCAGTACTTC. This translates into CASSGDGETQYF.

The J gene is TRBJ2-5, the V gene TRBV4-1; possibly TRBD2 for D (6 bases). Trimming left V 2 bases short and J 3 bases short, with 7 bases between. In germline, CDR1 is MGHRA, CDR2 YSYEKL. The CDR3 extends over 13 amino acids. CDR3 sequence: CASSQSGEETQYF. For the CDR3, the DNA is TGCGCCAGCAGCCAATCGGGGGAAGAGACCCAGTACTTC.

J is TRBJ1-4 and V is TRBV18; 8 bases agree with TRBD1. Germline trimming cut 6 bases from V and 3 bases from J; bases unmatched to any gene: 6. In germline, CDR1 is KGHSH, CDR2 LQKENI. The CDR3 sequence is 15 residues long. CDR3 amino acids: CASSPGGAANEKLFF. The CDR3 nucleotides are TGTGCCAGCTCCCCAGGGGGCGCAGCTAATGAAAAACTGTTTTTT.

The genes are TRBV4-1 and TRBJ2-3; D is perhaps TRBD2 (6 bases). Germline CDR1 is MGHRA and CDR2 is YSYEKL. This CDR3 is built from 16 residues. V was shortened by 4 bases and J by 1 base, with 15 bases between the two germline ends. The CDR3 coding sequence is TGCGCCAGCAGCCCGAGGGGAGGCAGGGGCACAGATACGCAGTATTTT. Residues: CASSPRGGRGTDTQYF.

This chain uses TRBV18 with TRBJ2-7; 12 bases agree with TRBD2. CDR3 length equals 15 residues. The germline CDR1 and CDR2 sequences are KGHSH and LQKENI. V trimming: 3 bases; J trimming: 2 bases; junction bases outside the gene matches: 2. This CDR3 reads CASSPLAGGAYEQYF. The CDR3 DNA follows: TGTGCCAGCTCACCTCTAGCGGGAGGGGCCTACGAGCAGTACTTC.

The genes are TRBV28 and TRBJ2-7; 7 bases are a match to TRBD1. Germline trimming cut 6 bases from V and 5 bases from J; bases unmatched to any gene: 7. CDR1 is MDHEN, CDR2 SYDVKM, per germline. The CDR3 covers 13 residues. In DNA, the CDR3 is TGTGCCAGCAGGACGGGACAGTCCCACGAGCAGTACTTC. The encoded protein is CASRTGQSHEQYF.

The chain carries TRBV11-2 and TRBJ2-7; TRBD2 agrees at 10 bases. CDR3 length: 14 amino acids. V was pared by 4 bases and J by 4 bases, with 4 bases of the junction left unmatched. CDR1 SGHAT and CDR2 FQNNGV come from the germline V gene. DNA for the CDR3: TGTGCCAGCAGCTCTAGCGGGAGACGGTACGAGCAGTACTTC. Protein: CASSSSGRRYEQYF.